These 11 T cell receptor beta chains were sequenced from one sample in a study of blood T cell repertoires in COVID-19. Using immunoSEQ multiplex PCR, the repertoire was profiled, and TCRdb retains in-frame clones only, with some absent. The repertoire holds around 9,200 clones, with about 86% as singletons. Sample: peripheral blood. The source is a man in his fifties or sixties with acute or convalescent COVID-19.

This clone is a singleton in its sample. CDR3 in amino acids: CASIPGLAIQETQYF. In DNA, the CDR3 is TGTGCCAGCATCCCCGGACTAGCGATACAAGAGACCCAGTACTTC. The chain combines TRBV7-7 with TRBJ2-5; 9 nucleotides agree with TRBD2. CDR1 and CDR2 (germline): SSHAT, FNYEAQ (reference sequence). The V segment lost 7 bases and the J segment 2 bases; nucleotides outside the gene matches: 8. The CDR3 is 15 residues long.

The chain joins TRBV18 to TRBJ2-1; 7 nucleotides agree with TRBD1. Germline V gives CDR1 KGHSH, CDR2 LQKENI. The V and J ends lost 0 bases and 0 bases, in that order; junction bases with no gene match: 2. The CDR3 is 16 amino acids. In DNA form, the CDR3 reads TGTGCCAGCTCACCACCTGGGACAGACTCCTACAATGAGCAGTTCTTC. Translated, it gives CASSPPGTDSYNEQFF.

V is TRBV28 and J is TRBJ2-7, with a weak D call TRBD1 (6 bases). The V end was cut by 1 base, the J end by 3 bases, with 10 bases between. This CDR3 has 14 residues. Germline CDR1 and CDR2: MDHEN and SYDVKM. This CDR3 is CASSLFQGRYEQYV. The DNA of the CDR3 is TGTGCCAGCAGTTTATTTCAGGGGCGCTACGAGCAGTACGTC.

This chain joins TRBV2 and TRBJ2-7, with TRBD2 as a possible D gene (5 bases). The germline V and J ends were trimmed by 9 bases and 2 bases, with 20 bases remaining between them. The CDR3 consists of 15 residues. The germline gives CDR1 SNHLY, CDR2 FYNNEI. The CDR3 loop reads CASIQSGKITYEQYF. DNA of the CDR3: TGTGCCAGTATCCAGAGCGGAAAAATTACCTACGAGCAGTACTTC.

The rearrangement uses TRBV9 and TRBJ1-5, with D maybe TRBD1 (5 bases). Deletions cut 0 bases from V and 5 bases from J, with 6 bases between. This CDR3 is built from 13 residues. Germline CDR1 reads SGDLS; CDR2 reads YYNGEE. The CDR3 DNA is TGTGCCAGCAGCGTAGGCAGGGATCAGCCCCAGCATTTT. Translation: CASSVGRDQPQHF.

The chain is built from TRBV5-1 and TRBJ2-7; D is perhaps TRBD2 (6 bases). In germline, CDR1 is SGHRS, CDR2 YFSETQ. V lost 5 bases, J lost 3 bases, and 18 bases lay in between. The CDR3 spans 15 residues. In DNA, the CDR3 is TGCGCCAGCAGGTCTGACGGGAGTCTCTTCTACGAGCAGTACTTC. Residues: CASRSDGSLFYEQYF.

The V and J genes are TRBV11-2 and TRBJ2-6; D may be TRBD2 (6 bases). This CDR3 is built from 16 residues. Germline assignment: CDR1 SGHAT and CDR2 FQNNGV. The V gene lost 3 bases and the J gene lost 4 bases, with 13 bases spanning the gap. In nucleotides, the CDR3 is TGTGCCAGCAGCTTGTGGGAGGCTTTAGGGGCCAACGTCCTGACTTTC. Protein sequence: CASSLWEALGANVLTF.

This clone was detected once. V and J are TRBV19 and TRBJ1-2; a weak D match, TRBD1 (5 bases). The CDR3 is 11 residues long. Trimming took off 4 bases at V and 11 bases at J, with 11 bases between the two ends. Germline-derived CDR1 and CDR2 are LNHDA and SQIVND (reference sequence). The chain's CDR3 is CASSRLTAYTF. Here the CDR3 DNA reads TGTGCCAGTAGTAGACTGACAGCATACACCTTC.

This rearrangement joins TRBV5-1 to TRBJ2-2; D call uncertain. Germline CDR1 is SGHRS and CDR2 is YFSETQ. Trimming cost V 4 bases and J 9 bases, with 7 bases left between them. The CDR3 totals 11 residues. The CDR3 DNA follows: TGCGCCAGCAGCCTACAGCGGGAGCTGTTTTTT. Its translation: CASSLQRELFF.

The chain combines TRBV7-6 with TRBJ2-3; 7 bases are shared with TRBD1. The CDR3 sequence is 14 residues long. V shed 5 bases, J shed 2 bases, and the junction held 4 bases outside the gene matches. CDR1 and CDR2 from the germline V gene are SGHVS and FNYEAQ. The CDR3 loop reads CASSPTGVTDTQYF. The CDR3 coding sequence is TGTGCCAGCAGCCCCACAGGGGTCACAGATACGCAGTATTTT.

This clone occurred once. V is TRBV25-1 and J is TRBJ1-2; TRBD1 is a possible D gene (5 bases). From germline, CDR1 is MGHDK and CDR2 SYGVNS. Trimming removed 2 bases from V and 6 bases from J, with 10 bases in between. The CDR3 loop spans 13 amino acids. Here the CDR3 reads CASSETTANGYTF. CDR3 DNA sequence: TGTGCCAGCAGTGAAACGACAGCAAATGGCTACACCTTC.